Below, one T cell receptor beta chain is given with its context. J lost 5 bases, V lost 4 bases, and 13 bases had no gene match. The V gene's germline CDR1 is SEHNR and CDR2 FQNEAQ (reference sequence). This CDR3 is 16 amino acids long. In the original workflow: How many nucleated cells were present was estimated from reference gene primer amplification. TCRdb's table, derived via immunoSEQ multiplex PCR, lists solely in-frame clones and lacks some. The V and J calls and clone size are taken from that table; D and trimming were inferred from the DNA. The data hold roughly 200,000 clones, with roughly 88% observed a single time. This record comes from a study of blood T cell repertoires in COVID-19. About the research overall: Acute-phase and convalescent COVID-19 samples originated in the United States, Italy and Spain. T cells, B-cell-depleted T cells, or PBMCs provided the cDNA or gDNA that served as material.

This TCR derives from a human donor with active or convalescent COVID-19. The donor label of this sample is uncertain. The chain combines TRBV7-9 with TRBJ2-5; TRBD1 aligns across 7 bases. Input material: peripheral blood. CDR3 sequence reads: CASSSPMRGRGETQYF. CDR3 DNA: TGTGCCAGCAGCTCACCCATGAGGGGGCGAGGGGAGACCCAGTACTTC.